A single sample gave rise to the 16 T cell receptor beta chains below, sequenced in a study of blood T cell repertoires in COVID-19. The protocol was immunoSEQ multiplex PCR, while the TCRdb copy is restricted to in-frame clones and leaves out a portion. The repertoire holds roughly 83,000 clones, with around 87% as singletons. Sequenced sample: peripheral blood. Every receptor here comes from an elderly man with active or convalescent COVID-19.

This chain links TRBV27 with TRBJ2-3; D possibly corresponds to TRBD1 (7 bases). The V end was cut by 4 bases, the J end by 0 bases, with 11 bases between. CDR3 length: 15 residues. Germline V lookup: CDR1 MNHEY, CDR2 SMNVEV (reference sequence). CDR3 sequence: CASSSTGTSTDTQYF. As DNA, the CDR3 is TGTGCCAGCAGTTCGACAGGGACTAGCACAGATACGCAGTATTTT.

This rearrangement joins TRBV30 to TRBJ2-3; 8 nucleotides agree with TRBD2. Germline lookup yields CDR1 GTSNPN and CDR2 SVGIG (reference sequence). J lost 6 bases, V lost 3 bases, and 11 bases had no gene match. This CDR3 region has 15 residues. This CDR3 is CAWSRLAPEGDTQYF. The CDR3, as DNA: TGTGCCTGGAGCCGACTAGCGCCGGAGGGGGATACGCAGTATTTT.

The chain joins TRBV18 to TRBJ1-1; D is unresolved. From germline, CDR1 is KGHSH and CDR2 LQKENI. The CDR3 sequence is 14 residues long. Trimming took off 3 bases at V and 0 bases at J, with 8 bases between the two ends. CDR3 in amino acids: CASSPLRMNTEAFF. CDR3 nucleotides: TGTGCCAGCTCACCCCTCAGGATGAACACTGAAGCTTTCTTT.

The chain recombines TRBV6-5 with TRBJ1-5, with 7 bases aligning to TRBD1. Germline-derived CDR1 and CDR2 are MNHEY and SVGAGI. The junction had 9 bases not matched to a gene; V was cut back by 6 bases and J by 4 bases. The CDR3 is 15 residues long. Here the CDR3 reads CASSPGTDLNQPQHF. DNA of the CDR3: TGTGCCAGCAGCCCCGGGACAGACCTTAATCAGCCCCAGCATTTT.

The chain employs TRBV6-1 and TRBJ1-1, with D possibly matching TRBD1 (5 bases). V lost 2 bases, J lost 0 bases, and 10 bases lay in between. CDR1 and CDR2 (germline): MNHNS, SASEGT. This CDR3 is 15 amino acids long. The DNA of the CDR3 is TGTGCCAGCAGTGAACTAGCGGGGCTGAACACTGAAGCTTTCTTT. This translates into CASSELAGLNTEAFF.

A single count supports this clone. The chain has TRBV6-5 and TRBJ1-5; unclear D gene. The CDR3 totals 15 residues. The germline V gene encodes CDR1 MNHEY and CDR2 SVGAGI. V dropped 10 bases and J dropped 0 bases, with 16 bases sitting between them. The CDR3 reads CATLTILYSNQPQHF. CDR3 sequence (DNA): TGTGCCACTTTGACAATCCTTTATAGCAATCAGCCCCAGCATTTT.

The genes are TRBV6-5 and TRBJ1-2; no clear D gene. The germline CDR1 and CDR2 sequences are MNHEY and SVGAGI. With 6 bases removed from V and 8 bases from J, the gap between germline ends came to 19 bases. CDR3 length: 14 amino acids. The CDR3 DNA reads TGTGCCAGCAGCCTCGAGGTCGGGGTGAGGGGCTACACCTTC. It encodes CASSLEVGVRGYTF.

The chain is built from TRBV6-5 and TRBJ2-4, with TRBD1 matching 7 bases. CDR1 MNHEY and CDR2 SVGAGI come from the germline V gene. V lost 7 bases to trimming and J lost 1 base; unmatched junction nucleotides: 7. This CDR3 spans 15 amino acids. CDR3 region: CASTDQGVAKNIQYF. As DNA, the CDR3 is TGTGCCAGCACCGACCAGGGGGTTGCCAAAAACATTCAGTACTTC.

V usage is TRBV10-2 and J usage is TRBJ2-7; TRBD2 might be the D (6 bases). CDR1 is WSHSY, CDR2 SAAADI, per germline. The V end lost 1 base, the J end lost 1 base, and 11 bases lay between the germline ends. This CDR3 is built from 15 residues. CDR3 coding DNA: TGCGCCAGCAGTGAGTGGAGGGACGGGTCCTACGAGCAGTACGTC. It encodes CASSEWRDGSYEQYV.

Here the CDR3 reads CSGTRVAQYF. The CDR3 nucleotides are TGCAGTGGAACCAGGGTTGCGCAGTATTTT. The chain carries TRBV20-1 and TRBJ2-3, with D tentatively TRBD1 (5 bases). CDR1 is DFQATT and CDR2 is SNEGSKA in the germline V gene (reference sequence). The V and J ends lost 7 bases and 10 bases respectively, with 12 bases between them. The CDR3 loop spans 10 amino acids.

The chain's CDR3 is CATRGEGNYGYTF. The CDR3 DNA reads TGTGCCACCCGGGGGGAGGGGAACTATGGCTACACCTTC. V is TRBV6-5 and J is TRBJ1-2, with D tentatively TRBD1 (5 bases). Trimming took off 10 bases at V and 2 bases at J, with 14 bases between the two ends. In germline, CDR1 is MNHEY, CDR2 SVGAGI. This CDR3 has 13 amino acids.

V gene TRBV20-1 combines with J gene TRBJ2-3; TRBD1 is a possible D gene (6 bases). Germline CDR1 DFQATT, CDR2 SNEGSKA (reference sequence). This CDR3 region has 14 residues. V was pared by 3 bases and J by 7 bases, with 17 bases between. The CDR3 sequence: CSASVGADVNTQYF. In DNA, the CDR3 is TGCAGTGCTAGTGTGGGGGCCGACGTAAATACGCAGTATTTT.

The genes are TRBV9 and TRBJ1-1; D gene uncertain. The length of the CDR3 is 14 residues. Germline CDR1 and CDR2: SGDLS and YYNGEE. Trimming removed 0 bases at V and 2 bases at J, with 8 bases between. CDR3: CASSVGASNTEAFF. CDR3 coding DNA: TGTGCCAGCAGCGTAGGGGCTTCTAACACTGAAGCTTTCTTT.

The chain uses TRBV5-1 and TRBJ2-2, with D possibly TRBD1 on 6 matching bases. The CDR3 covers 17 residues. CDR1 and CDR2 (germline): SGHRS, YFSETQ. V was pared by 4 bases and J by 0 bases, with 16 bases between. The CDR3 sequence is CASSPLQGPANTGELFF. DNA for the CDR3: TGCGCCAGCAGCCCCTTACAGGGCCCAGCGAACACCGGGGAGCTGTTTTTT.

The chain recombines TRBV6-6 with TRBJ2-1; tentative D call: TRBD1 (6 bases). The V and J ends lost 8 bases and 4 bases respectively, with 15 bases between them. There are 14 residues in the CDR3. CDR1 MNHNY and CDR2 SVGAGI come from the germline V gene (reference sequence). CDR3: CASLSAGQYNEQFF. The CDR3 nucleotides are TGTGCCAGCTTATCCGCCGGACAGTACAATGAGCAGTTCTTC.

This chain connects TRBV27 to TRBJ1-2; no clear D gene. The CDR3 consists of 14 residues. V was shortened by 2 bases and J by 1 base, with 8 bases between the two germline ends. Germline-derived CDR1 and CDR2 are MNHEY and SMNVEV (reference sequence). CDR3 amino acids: CASSLQYSNYGYTF. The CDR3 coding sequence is TGTGCCAGCAGTTTACAGTACAGTAACTATGGCTACACCTTC.